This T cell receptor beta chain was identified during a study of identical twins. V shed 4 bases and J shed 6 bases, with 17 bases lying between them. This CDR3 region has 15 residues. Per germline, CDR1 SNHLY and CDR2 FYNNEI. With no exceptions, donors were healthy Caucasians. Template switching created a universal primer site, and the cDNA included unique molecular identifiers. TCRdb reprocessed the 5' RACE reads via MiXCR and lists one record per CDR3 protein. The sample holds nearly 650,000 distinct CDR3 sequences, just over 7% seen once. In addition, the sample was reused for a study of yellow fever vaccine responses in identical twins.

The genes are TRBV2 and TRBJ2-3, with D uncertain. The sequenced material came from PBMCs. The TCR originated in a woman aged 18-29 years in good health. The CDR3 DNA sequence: TGTGCCAGCAGTGTTAGACTCTCCACACGGGATACGCAGTATTTT. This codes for CASSVRLSTRDTQYF.